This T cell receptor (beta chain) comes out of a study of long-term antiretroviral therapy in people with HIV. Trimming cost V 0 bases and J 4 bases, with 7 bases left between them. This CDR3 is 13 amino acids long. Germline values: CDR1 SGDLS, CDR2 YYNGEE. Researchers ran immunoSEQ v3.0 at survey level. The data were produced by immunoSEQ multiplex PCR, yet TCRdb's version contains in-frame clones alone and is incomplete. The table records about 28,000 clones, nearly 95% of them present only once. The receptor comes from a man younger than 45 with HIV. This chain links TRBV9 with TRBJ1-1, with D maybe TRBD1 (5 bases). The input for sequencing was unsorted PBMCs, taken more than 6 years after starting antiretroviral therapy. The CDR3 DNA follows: TGTGCCAGCAGCGTAGGGGGGAGCACTGAAGCTTTCTTT. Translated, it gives CASSVGGSTEAFF.